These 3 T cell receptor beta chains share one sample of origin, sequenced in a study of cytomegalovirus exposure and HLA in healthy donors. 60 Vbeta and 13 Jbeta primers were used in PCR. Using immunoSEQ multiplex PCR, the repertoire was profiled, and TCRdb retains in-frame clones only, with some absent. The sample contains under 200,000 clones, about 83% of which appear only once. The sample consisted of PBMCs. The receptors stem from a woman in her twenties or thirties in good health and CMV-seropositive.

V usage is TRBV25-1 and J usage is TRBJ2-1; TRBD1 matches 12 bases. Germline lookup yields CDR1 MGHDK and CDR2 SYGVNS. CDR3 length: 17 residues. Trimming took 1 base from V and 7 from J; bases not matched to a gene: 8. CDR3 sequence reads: CASSESPGQGAGNEQFF. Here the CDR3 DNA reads TGTGCCAGCAGTGAATCACCGGGACAGGGGGCTGGGAATGAGCAGTTCTTC. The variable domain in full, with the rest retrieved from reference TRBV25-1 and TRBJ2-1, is EADIYQTPRYLVIGTGKKITLECSQTMGHDKMYWYQQDPGMELHLIHYSYGVNSTEKGDLSSESTVSRIRTEHFPLTLESARPSHTSQYLCASSESPGQGAGNEQFFGPGTRLTVL.

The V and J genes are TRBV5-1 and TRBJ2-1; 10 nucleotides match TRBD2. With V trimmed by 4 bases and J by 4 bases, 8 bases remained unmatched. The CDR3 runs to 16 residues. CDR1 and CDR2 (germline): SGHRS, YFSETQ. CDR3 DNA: TGCGCCAGCAGCCCCCGCCTAGCGGGGGTTTACAATGAGCAGTTCTTC. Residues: CASSPRLAGVYNEQFF.

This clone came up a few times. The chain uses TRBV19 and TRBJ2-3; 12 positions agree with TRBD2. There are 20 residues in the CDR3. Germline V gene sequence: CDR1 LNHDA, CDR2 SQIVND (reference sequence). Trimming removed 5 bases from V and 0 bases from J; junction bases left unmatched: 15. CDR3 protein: CASSARTSGVRGPSTDTQYF. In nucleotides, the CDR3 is TGTGCCAGTAGTGCACGGACTAGCGGGGTAAGGGGGCCTAGCACAGATACGCAGTATTTT.